The rows below give T cell receptor beta chains drawn from one sample of a study of T cells in Graves' hyperthyroidism and ophthalmopathy. TCRdb redid the calling of the multiplex PCR reads with MiXCR, one entry per CDR3 protein. The sample shows 350,000 to 400,000 distinct CDR3 sequences, approximately 19% of them seen only once. Sequencing input: blood. The source is a woman between 18 and 29 years old with Graves' hyperthyroidism. Both conserved end residues are part of each CDR3. D genes are given only for firm matches. Size tells how often a clone was seen (once, few, many) or the class of an expanded clone, and some rows leave it out.

D	V	size	J	DNA	CDR3
.	TRBV20-1	many	TRBJ1-2	TGCAGTGCTACCCTGAGGGGGGGCTATGGCTACACCTTC	CSATLRGGYGYTF
.	TRBV28	many	TRBJ1-2	TGTGCCAGCAGTTCGGCCCCCAACTATGGCTACACCTTC	CASSSAPNYGYTF
TRBD1	TRBV20-1	few	TRBJ2-2	TGCAGTGCTAGAGATCGCAGGGGGCTTACCGGGGAGCTGTTTTTT	CSARDRRGLTGELFF
TRBD1	TRBV12-5	.	TRBJ1-5	TGTGCTAGTGGTTTGGGAACAGGGGACCTGTGGGCTTCAATAACCAATCAGCCCCAGCATTTT	CASGLGTGDLWASITNQPQHF
.	TRBV4-1	.	TRBJ2-5	TGCGCCAGCAACCAAGAATATCCCGCCTCGGAGACCCAGTACTTC	CASNQEYPASETQYF
.	TRBV12-5	many	TRBJ2-2	TGTGCTAGTGGTTCAGGGGACCTAACCGGGGAGCTGTTTTTT	CASGSGDLTGELFF
TRBD1	TRBV12-3/TRBV12-4	.	TRBJ2-7	TGTGCCAGCAGCAAAGGACAGGGACCCTCCTACGAGCAGTACTTC	CASSKGQGPSYEQYF
TRBD1	TRBV12-3/TRBV12-4	many	TRBJ1-6	TGTGCCAGCAGTTTAGGGGGACAGGCCTCACCCCTCCACTTT	CASSLGGQASPLHF
.	TRBV10-3	many	TRBJ2-6	TGTGCCATCAGTGATGAGGGGAATGCTGGGGCCAACGTCCTGACTTTC	CAISDEGNAGANVLTF
.	TRBV6-1	.	TRBJ1-2	TGTGCCAGCAGTGACCGGACAGCGAGGGGCTATGGCTACACCTTC	CASSDRTARGYGYTF
.	TRBV6-1	.	TRBJ1-2	TGTGCCAGCAGTGAAGACCGAGATGGCTACACCTTC	CASSEDRDGYTF
TRBD2	TRBV2	many	TRBJ2-5	TGTGCCACCTTAAAGCGGACTAGCGGGGGATACCAAGAGACCCAGTACTTC	CATLKRTSGGYQETQYF
TRBD1	TRBV7-9	.	TRBJ1-5	TGTGCCAGCAGCGCCGGGACAGGGAAGGGTCAGCCCCAGCATTTT	CASSAGTGKGQPQHF
TRBD2	TRBV2	many	TRBJ2-3	TGTGCCAGCAGTCAAAGCGGGGGTTGGGGAGATACGCAGTATTTT	CASSQSGGWGDTQYF
.	TRBV20-1	many	TRBJ1-5	TGCAGTGCGCGCGGGGGTCAGCCCCAGCATTTT	CSARGGQPQHF
.	TRBV11-2	.	TRBJ1-1	TGTGCCAGCAGCTTATACGTTGGAGGAACTGAAGCTTTCTTT	CASSLYVGGTEAFF
TRBD1	TRBV27	many	TRBJ1-5	TGTGCCAGCAGTTTCTACAGGGGGTATCAGCCCCAGCATTTT	CASSFYRGYQPQHF
TRBD1	TRBV20-1	once	TRBJ2-5	TGCAGTGCTAGAGAGTGGACAGGGAGAGAGACCCAGTACTTC	CSAREWTGRETQYF
.	TRBV4-1	.	TRBJ1-1	TGCGCCAGCAGCCGAGAAGTATCGGAGAACACTGAAGCTTTCTTT	CASSREVSENTEAFF
TRBD1	TRBV2	few	TRBJ2-2	TGTGCCAGCGGGACAGGCGGGGAGCTGTTTTTT	CASGTGGELFF
.	TRBV6-5	many	TRBJ1-5	TGTGCCAGCAGTTACCACGGGTTTAATCAGCCCCAGCATTTT	CASSYHGFNQPQHF
TRBD1	TRBV27	few	TRBJ1-6	TGTGCCAGCAGTTTATGGGGACAGGGGTATAATTCACCCCTCCACTTT	CASSLWGQGYNSPLHF
TRBD1	TRBV6-2/TRBV6-3	.	TRBJ1-2	TGTGCCAGCAGGGCGGACAGGGGTGGTGGCTACACCTTC	CASRADRGGGYTF
TRBD1	TRBV10-3	many	TRBJ1-1	TGTGCCATCAGGGCCGGGACAGTGATGAACACTGAAGCTTTCTTT	CAIRAGTVMNTEAFF
.	TRBV25-1	many	TRBJ1-1	TGTGCCAGCACAACCCGACACACTGAAGCTTTCTTT	CASTTRHTEAFF
TRBD2	TRBV28	few	TRBJ2-7	TGTGCCAGCAGTTTAGCGGGAGCCCCCTCCTACGAGCAGTACTTC	CASSLAGAPSYEQYF
.	TRBV13	many	TRBJ2-7	TGTGCCAGCAGCTTAGGTCTCGGGACGGACTCCTACGAGCAGTACTTC	CASSLGLGTDSYEQYF